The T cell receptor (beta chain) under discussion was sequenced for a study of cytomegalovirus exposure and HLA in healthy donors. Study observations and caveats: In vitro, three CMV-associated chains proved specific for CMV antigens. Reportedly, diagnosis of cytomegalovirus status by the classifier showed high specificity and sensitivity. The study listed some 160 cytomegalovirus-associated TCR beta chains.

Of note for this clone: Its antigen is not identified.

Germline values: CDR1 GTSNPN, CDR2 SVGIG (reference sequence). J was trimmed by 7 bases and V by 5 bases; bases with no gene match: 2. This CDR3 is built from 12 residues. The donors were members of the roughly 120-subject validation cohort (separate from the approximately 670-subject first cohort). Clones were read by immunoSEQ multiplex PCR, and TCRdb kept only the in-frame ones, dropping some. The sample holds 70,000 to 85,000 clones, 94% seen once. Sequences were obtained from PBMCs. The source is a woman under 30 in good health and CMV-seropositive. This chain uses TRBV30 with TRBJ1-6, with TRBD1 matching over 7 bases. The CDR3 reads CAWDRENSPLHF. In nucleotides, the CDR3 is TGTGCCTGGGACAGGGAGAATTCACCCCTCCACTTT.